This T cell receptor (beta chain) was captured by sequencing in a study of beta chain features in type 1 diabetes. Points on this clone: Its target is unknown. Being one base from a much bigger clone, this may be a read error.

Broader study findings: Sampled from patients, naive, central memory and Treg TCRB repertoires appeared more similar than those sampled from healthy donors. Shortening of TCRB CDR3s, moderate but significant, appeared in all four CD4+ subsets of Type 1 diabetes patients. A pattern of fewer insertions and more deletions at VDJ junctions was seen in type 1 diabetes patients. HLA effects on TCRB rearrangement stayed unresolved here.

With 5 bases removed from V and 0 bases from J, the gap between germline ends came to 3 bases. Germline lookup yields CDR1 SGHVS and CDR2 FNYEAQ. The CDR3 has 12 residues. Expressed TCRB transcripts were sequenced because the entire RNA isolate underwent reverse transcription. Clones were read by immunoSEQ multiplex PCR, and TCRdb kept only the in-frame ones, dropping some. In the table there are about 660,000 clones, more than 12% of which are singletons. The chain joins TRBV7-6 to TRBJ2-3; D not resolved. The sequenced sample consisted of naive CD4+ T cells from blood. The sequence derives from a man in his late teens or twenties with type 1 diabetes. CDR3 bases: TGTGCCAGCAGCGTTAGCACAGATACGCAGTATTTT. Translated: CASSVSTDTQYF.